Following are 32 T cell receptor beta chains from one sample sequenced in a study of somatic mutations in cytotoxic T cells in rheumatoid arthritis. TCRdb's copy holds only in-frame clones and misses some; the assay was immunoSEQ multiplex PCR. The profile shows tens of thousands of clones, approximately 85% of them singletons. The sequencing input was CD8+ T cells sorted from blood. The receptors shown here come from an adult with rheumatoid arthritis.

This chain uses TRBV7-8 with TRBJ2-3; maybe TRBD2 (6 bases). CDR3 length: 14 residues. Germline CDR1 is SGHVS and CDR2 is FQNEAQ. With 1 base removed from V and 4 bases from J, the gap between germline ends came to 9 bases. CDR3 sequence (DNA): TGTGCCAGCAGCTTAGAGCCTAGCGCAGATACGCAGTATTTT. This codes for CASSLEPSADTQYF.

The chain combines TRBV7-9 with TRBJ2-2, with 9 bases aligning to TRBD2. Germline trimming cut 3 bases from V and 0 bases from J; bases unmatched to any gene: 2. CDR3 length: 16 residues. Per the germline V gene, CDR1 is SEHNR and CDR2 is FQNEAQ (reference sequence). The CDR3 DNA is TGTGCCAGCAGCTTCGTAGCGGGAGCGAACACCGGGGAGCTGTTTTTT. It yields the protein CASSFVAGANTGELFF.

This clone was counted a single time. The chain carries TRBV19 and TRBJ2-1; TRBD2 aligns across 7 bases. The junction had 9 bases not matched to a gene; V was cut back by 10 bases and J by 0 bases. The germline gives CDR1 LNHDA, CDR2 SQIVND (reference sequence). The CDR3 has 15 residues. The CDR3 protein is CAIRPSGSSYNEQFF. As DNA, the CDR3 is TGTGCCATTAGGCCTAGCGGAAGCTCCTACAATGAGCAGTTCTTC.

The chain uses TRBV19 and TRBJ1-3; no definite D call. This CDR3 is built from 12 residues. V was clipped by 3 bases and J by 4 bases, with 4 bases between them. The germline V gene has CDR1 LNHDA and CDR2 SQIVND (reference sequence). CDR3 coding DNA: TGTGCCAGTAGTATTACCGGAAACACCATATATTTT. It codes for CASSITGNTIYF.

The rearrangement uses TRBV28 and TRBJ1-1; D is undetermined. This CDR3 is 13 amino acids long. Trimming removed 1 base at V and 5 bases at J, with 8 bases between. The germline V gene encodes CDR1 MDHEN and CDR2 SYDVKM. The CDR3 protein is CASSLSTWTEAFF. The CDR3 nucleotides are TGTGCCAGCAGTTTATCGACGTGGACTGAAGCTTTCTTT.

The chain uses TRBV7-7 and TRBJ2-2, with 11 bases that match TRBD2. V lost 5 bases, J lost 2 bases, and 7 bases stayed unmatched. CDR3 length: 17 residues. Germline V gives CDR1 SSHAT, CDR2 FNYEAQ (reference sequence). The CDR3 coding sequence is TGTGCCAGCAGCGCGTCCCTAGCGGGGGGTAACACCGGGGAGCTGTTTTTT. Translated, it gives CASSASLAGGNTGELFF. The entire variable domain, with the rest obtained from reference TRBV7-7 and TRBJ2-2, is as follows: GAGVSQSPRYKVTKRGQDVTLRCDPISSHATLYWYQQALGQGPEFLTYFNYEAQPDKSGLPSDRFSAERPEGSISTLTIQRTEQRDSAMYRCASSASLAGGNTGELFFGEGSRLTVL.

The chain recombines TRBV5-4 with TRBJ2-7; 9 bases line up with TRBD1. The ends lost 4 bases at V and 2 bases at J; junction bases unmatched: 4. Per the germline V gene, CDR1 is SGHNT and CDR2 is YYREEE (reference sequence). CDR3 length equals 14 residues. CDR3 amino acids: CASSQGQGTYEQYF. The CDR3 coding sequence is TGTGCCAGCAGCCAGGGACAGGGTACCTACGAGCAGTACTTC.

The chain couples TRBV7-6 to TRBJ2-3; 8 positions match TRBD1. Germline CDR1 is SGHVS and CDR2 is FNYEAQ. V lost 6 bases to trimming and J lost 3 bases; unmatched junction nucleotides: 8. The CDR3 has 15 residues. The CDR3 loop reads CASRPGQGGTDTQYF. The CDR3 DNA reads as TGTGCCAGCAGACCAGGACAGGGCGGGACAGATACGCAGTATTTT.

The V and J genes are TRBV28 and TRBJ1-5, with D perhaps TRBD1 (6 bases). The CDR3 loop spans 18 amino acids. Germline V gives CDR1 MDHEN, CDR2 SYDVKM. The V end lost 3 bases, the J end lost 0 bases, and 18 bases lay between the germline ends. Here the CDR3 DNA reads TGTGCCAGCAGTTTTAGCGGCAGGGGCAAGGGTAGCAATCAGCCCCAGCATTTT. It encodes CASSFSGRGKGSNQPQHF. Drawing the rest from reference TRBV28 and TRBJ1-5, the complete variable domain is DVKVTQSSRYLVKRTGEKVFLECVQDMDHENMFWYRQDPGLGLRLIYFSYDVKMKEKGDIPEGYSVSREKKERFSLILESASTNQTSMYLCASSFSGRGKGSNQPQHFGDGTRLSIL.

This clone has more than one count but fewer than ten. The chain employs TRBV4-2 and TRBJ1-2; 9 nucleotides line up with TRBD1. This CDR3 is built from 18 residues. Trimming removed 1 base from V and 1 base from J; junction bases left unmatched: 10. The germline V gene encodes CDR1 LGHNA and CDR2 YNFKEQ. The CDR3 is CASSQVPTGGKLNYGYTF. The CDR3 nucleotides read TGTGCCAGCAGCCAAGTACCGACAGGGGGTAAACTTAACTATGGCTACACCTTC.

The rearrangement uses TRBV4-3 and TRBJ2-3; D is unclear. Germline CDR1 and CDR2: LGHNA and YSLEER. CDR3 size: 13 residues. V was pared by 1 base and J by 0 bases, with 2 bases between. CDR3: CASSQVSTDTQYF. The DNA of the CDR3 is TGCGCCAGCAGCCAAGTTAGCACAGATACGCAGTATTTT.

This clone is labeled as large. The chain joins TRBV2 to TRBJ2-1, with D possibly being TRBD1 or TRBD2 (6 bases each). The CDR3 contains 15 residues. Germline V CDR1 and CDR2: SNHLY, FYNNEI. V dropped 6 bases and J dropped 0 bases, with 12 bases sitting between them. Here the CDR3 reads CASRRGGSSYNEQFF. The CDR3 DNA follows: TGTGCCAGCAGACGAGGGGGGAGCTCCTACAATGAGCAGTTCTTC.

The table lists this clone with a few counts. The CDR3 sequence: CASSDPNYGYTF. DNA of the CDR3: TGTGCCAGCAGTGACCCGAACTATGGCTACACCTTC. The gene calls are TRBV2 and TRBJ1-2; D call uncertain. V was cut by 3 bases and J by 2 bases, with 4 bases left in between. Germline V gives CDR1 SNHLY, CDR2 FYNNEI. This CDR3 is built from 12 residues.

V and J are TRBV30 and TRBJ2-2; D assignment may be TRBD1 or TRBD2 (5 bases each). Germline V CDR1 and CDR2: GTSNPN, SVGIG (reference sequence). This CDR3 has 17 amino acids. Deletions cut 3 bases from V and 1 base from J, with 18 bases between. CDR3 DNA sequence: TGTGCCTGGAGGCCGGGCCCGGGACCGATGAACACCGGGGAGCTGTTTTTT. It encodes CAWRPGPGPMNTGELFF.

The rearrangement uses TRBV6-1 and TRBJ2-1; weak D call: TRBD2 (7 bases). The CDR3 contains 15 residues. In germline, CDR1 is MNHNS, CDR2 SASEGT. V shed 2 bases and J shed 6 bases, with 14 bases lying between them. The CDR3 DNA is TGTGCCAGCAGTGAAAAGGGGGGGGAAGGCAATGAGCAGTTCTTC. As protein: CASSEKGGEGNEQFF.

The genes are TRBV5-6 and TRBJ2-2, with TRBD1 as a possible D gene (6 bases). The germline V gene has CDR1 SGHDT and CDR2 YYEEEE. CDR3 length equals 13 residues. V dropped 4 bases and J dropped 5 bases, with 9 bases sitting between them. In nucleotides, the CDR3 is TGTGCCAGCAGCAACGGACAGACCGGGGAGCTGTTTTTT. Translated: CASSNGQTGELFF. Full variable domain (remainder filled in from reference TRBV5-6 and TRBJ2-2): DAGVTQSPTHLIKTRGQQVTLRCSPKSGHDTVSWYQQALGQGPQFIFQYYEEEERQRGNFPDRFSGHQFPNYSSELNVNALLLGDSALYLCASSNGQTGELFFGEGSRLTVL.

This chain links TRBV19 with TRBJ1-1; D call uncertain. CDR3 length: 12 residues. Germline V gene lookup returns CDR1 LNHDA and CDR2 SQIVND (reference sequence). Trimming removed 10 bases at V and 1 base at J, with 10 bases between. CDR3 residues: CATKTGNTEAFF. For the CDR3, the DNA is TGTGCCACCAAGACGGGGAACACTGAAGCTTTCTTT.

The rearrangement joins TRBV6-5 to TRBJ2-3; D not resolved. Germline CDR1 reads MNHEY; CDR2 reads SVGAGI. The CDR3 extends over 15 amino acids. V dropped 0 bases and J dropped 2 bases, with 9 bases sitting between them. The CDR3 DNA sequence: TGTGCCAGCAGTTACTCGCCGAGCCCCACAGATACGCAGTATTTT. This sequence encodes CASSYSPSPTDTQYF.

The chain couples TRBV4-1 to TRBJ1-2; D is undetermined. This CDR3 contains 11 residues. CDR1 is MGHRA and CDR2 is YSYEKL in the germline V gene. V lost 1 base, J lost 10 bases, and 7 bases lay in between. CDR3 DNA sequence: TGCGCCAGCAGCCAAGGGTTTGCCTACACCTTC. Translating gives CASSQGFAYTF.

The J gene is TRBJ2-6, the V gene TRBV6-6; D is undetermined. The CDR3 is 15 amino acids. Trimming removed 3 bases from V and 4 bases from J, with 10 bases in between. Germline CDR1 MNHNY, CDR2 SVGAGI (reference sequence). CDR3: CASSYSLSGANVLTF. CDR3 DNA sequence: TGTGCCAGCAGTTATTCCTTATCAGGGGCCAACGTCCTGACTTTC.

The gene calls are TRBV19 and TRBJ2-7; 11 bases are shared with TRBD2. The CDR3 runs 15 residues. V lost 7 bases to trimming and J lost 7 bases; unmatched junction nucleotides: 12. Looked up from germline, CDR1 is LNHDA and CDR2 is SQIVND (reference sequence). CDR3 sequence (DNA): TGTGCCAGTACCCCCGCGGTAGCGGGAGGGGGGGAGCAGTACTTC. Residues: CASTPAVAGGGEQYF. Variable domain in full (rest from reference TRBV19 and TRBJ2-7): DGGITQSPKYLFRKEGQNVTLSCEQNLNHDAMYWYRQDPGQGLRLIYYSQIVNDFQKGDIAEGYSVSREKKESFPLTVTSAQKNPTAFYLCASTPAVAGGGEQYFGPGTRLTVT.

This rearrangement joins TRBV19 to TRBJ1-2; D may be TRBD1 (5 bases). This CDR3 contains 14 residues. Germline CDR1 and CDR2: LNHDA and SQIVND (reference sequence). Between the trimmed V and J ends, which lost 0 bases and 6 bases, there was a span of 11 bases. CDR3: CASSIEGRQNGYTF. The CDR3 region has the DNA TGTGCCAGTAGTATAGAAGGAAGACAGAATGGCTACACCTTC.

The chain combines TRBV7-6 with TRBJ1-1, with D possibly matching TRBD1 (6 bases). This CDR3 contains 13 residues. The germline CDR1 and CDR2 sequences are SGHVS and FNYEAQ. Trimming removed 5 bases from V and 10 bases from J, with 17 bases in between. This chain's CDR3 is CASSLDRGEGAFF. The CDR3 coding sequence is TGTGCCAGCAGCCTGGACAGAGGGGAAGGAGCTTTCTTT.

This clone turned up a few times. This sequence joins TRBV5-1 and TRBJ1-6; TRBD1 matches 8 bases. The CDR3 totals 15 residues. Germline CDR1 reads SGHRS; CDR2 reads YFSETQ. Trimming took 0 bases from V and 8 from J; bases not matched to a gene: 4. The CDR3 protein is CASSLAGQGDSPLHF. The CDR3 region has the DNA TGCGCCAGCAGCTTGGCCGGACAGGGCGATTCACCCCTCCACTTT.

The genes are TRBV4-3 and TRBJ1-4; no clear D gene. The CDR3 covers 15 residues. V dropped 5 bases and J dropped 6 bases, with 16 bases sitting between them. Germline lookup yields CDR1 LGHNA and CDR2 YSLEER. CDR3 protein: CASSERAARDEKLFF. CDR3 nucleotides: TGCGCCAGCAGCGAAAGGGCGGCTAGGGATGAAAAACTGTTTTTT.

This clone qualifies as medium-sized. The chain has TRBV6-5 and TRBJ2-7; D perhaps matches TRBD1 (5 bases). Germline V gives CDR1 MNHEY, CDR2 SVGAGI. Trimming took off 1 base at V and 1 base at J, with 8 bases between the two ends. The CDR3 runs 14 residues. CDR3 in amino acids: CASSYFPGSYEQYF. DNA for the CDR3: TGTGCCAGCAGTTACTTCCCAGGGTCCTACGAGCAGTACTTC.

The chain employs TRBV9 and TRBJ2-2, with TRBD1 as a possible D gene (6 bases). CDR1 is SGDLS, CDR2 YYNGEE, per germline. This CDR3 has 16 residues. The V end was cut by 0 bases, the J end by 0 bases, with 9 bases between. CDR3 region: CASSVATGTNTGELFF. CDR3 DNA sequence: TGTGCCAGCAGCGTAGCTACAGGGACGAACACCGGGGAGCTGTTTTTT.

This clone showed up just a few times. One end of the junction does not line up with germline, which may come from a read error. The rearrangement links TRBV25-1 to TRBJ1-5; perhaps TRBD1 as D (6 bases). The CDR3 runs 11 residues. The V gene's germline CDR1 is MGHDK and CDR2 SYGVNS. The CDR3 DNA reads TGTGCTTTGGGGGGCAAGCAGCCCCAGCATTTT. This gives the protein CALGGKQPQHF. Based on the CDR3 plus reference TRBV25-1 and TRBJ1-5, the full variable domain is EADIYQTPRYLVIGTGKKITLECSQTMGHDKMYWYQQDPGMELHLIHYSYGVNSTEKGDLSSESTVSRIRTEHFPLTLESARPSHTSQYLCALGGKQPQHFGDGTRLSIL.

V and J are TRBV15 and TRBJ2-5, with D possibly being TRBD2 (6 bases). Trimming removed 5 bases from V and 5 bases from J, with 21 bases in between. Germline CDR1 and CDR2: LNHNV and YYDKDF (reference sequence). The CDR3 is 16 amino acids. The CDR3 region is CATSGPLVEGLETQYF. The CDR3 DNA reads TGTGCCACCAGCGGGCCTCTAGTGGAGGGCTTGGAGACCCAGTACTTC.

The chain links TRBV6-1 to TRBJ2-5; possible D gene TRBD2, 5 bases. The length of the CDR3 is 12 residues. Germline CDR1 reads MNHNS; CDR2 reads SASEGT. V gave up 3 bases and J gave up 11 bases, with 13 bases separating them. The CDR3 reads CASSEVPWEQYF. In nucleotides, the CDR3 is TGTGCCAGCAGTGAGGTGCCCTGGGAGCAGTACTTC.

The genes are TRBV7-6 and TRBJ2-7; unclear D gene. The CDR3 spans 12 residues. Germline assignment: CDR1 SGHVS and CDR2 FNYEAQ. V was clipped by 5 bases and J by 4 bases, with 9 bases between them. CDR3 region: CASSPNRYEQYF. The CDR3 coding sequence is TGTGCCAGCAGCCCAAATAGGTACGAGCAGTACTTC.

The V gene is TRBV2, the J gene TRBJ2-2; 8 bases match TRBD2. V shed 10 bases, J shed 0 bases, and the junction held 7 bases outside the gene matches. The CDR3 loop spans 15 amino acids. CDR1 is SNHLY, CDR2 FYNNEI, per germline. CDR3 nucleotide sequence: TGTGCCACCCGGGAGGGCCTTACGAACACCGGGGAGCTGTTTTTT. This gives the protein CATREGLTNTGELFF. Complete variable domain (other parts from reference TRBV2 and TRBJ2-2): EPEVTQTPSHQVTQMGQEVILRCVPISNHLYFYWYRQILGQKVEFLVSFYNNEISEKSEIFDDQFSVERPDGSNFTLKIRSTKLEDSAMYFCATREGLTNTGELFFGEGSRLTVL.